This T cell receptor beta chain was documented in a study of tumor-infiltrating lymphocytes in primary liver carcinoma. Study context: Samples returned roughly 3.65 to 7.13 million productive TCRbeta reads each. Read depth did not differ significantly between tissue types.

On this clonotype itself: The antigen remains undetermined. Germline and junction disagree at one end, which may indicate a read error.

Co-extracted RNA and DNA came from 20-30 mg of unsorted bulk tissue. Germline CDR1 SGHAT, CDR2 FQNNGV. The CDR3 length is 16 residues. TCR beta cDNA was prepared out of approximately 470 ng total RNA by means of a constant-region primer. Library construction for TCR beta comprised three nested multiplex PCR rounds performed with slightly modified ARM-PCR. Both of the initial two PCR rounds ran for around 9 cycles and employed TRBV1-TRBV30 forward primers alongside a C-beta reverse primer. TCRdb re-analysed the multiplex PCR reads in MiXCR, keeping a single row per CDR3 protein. The sample lists approximately 190,000 distinct CDR3 sequences; just under 85% were seen once. General study results and limits: The difference in top-250-clone fraction between tumors and blood was significant, favoring tumors (p = 0.039).

This sequence was found in a man aged 40-49 years with primary liver carcinoma and hepatitis B virus infection. This chain links TRBV11-2 with TRBJ2-3; a possible D gene is TRBD1 (6 bases). Sequenced sample: tumor tissue from primary liver carcinoma. CDR3: CASSRRGTGNTDTHYF. CDR3 sequence (DNA): TGTGCCAGCAGCAGAAGAGGTACAGGGAACACGGATACGCACTATTTT.